This T cell receptor beta chain comes out of a study of Ad26.COV2.S vaccination and SARS-CoV-2 variants. Study-level background: A participant enrolled in the COV1001 Ad26.COV2.S trial arm provided the sample.

TCRdb's copy holds only in-frame clones and misses some; the assay was immunoSEQ multiplex PCR. The sample contains around 450,000 clones, approximately 90% of which appear only once. Treatment: some 20 received Ad26.COV2.S at low or high dose, single or two shots; 5 received placebo; per-sample allocation not given. After the first vaccine or placebo injection, samples were drawn on day 63. The vaccine delivered Wuhan-strain SARS-CoV-2 spike through an Ad26 vector. The CDR3 covers 15 residues. With 1 base clipped from V and 2 bases from J, the junction kept 1 base outside the gene matches. CDR1 is LGHNA, CDR2 YSLEER, per germline.

Specimen: peripheral blood, collected in a trial of Ad26.COV2.S vaccine versus placebo. This clonotype was sampled from a person between 18 and 65 years old who received the Ad26.COV2.S COVID-19 vaccine or a placebo. The rearrangement uses TRBV4-3 and TRBJ2-7, with TRBD2 matching over 11 bases. As DNA, the CDR3 is TGCGCCAGCAGCCAAGGACTAGCGGGGACCTACGAGCAGTACTTC. Translating it yields CASSQGLAGTYEQYF.